The subject of this entry is one T cell receptor beta chain. This clonotype was detected ten times or more. The antigen it recognizes is unknown. Base qualities are not at hand, and no much larger clone is one base apart. These data belong to a study of regulatory T cells in long-lasting Graves disease (dated by TCRdb to about 2021). As for the study more broadly: Antithyroid drugs had been taken for less than 3 months by newly diagnosed Graves' disease patients. Patients with persistent Graves' disease were compared with patients with newly diagnosed Graves' disease using TCR sequencing and RNA sequencing of peripheral blood. A total of roughly 35 samples underwent TCR sequencing: around 13 from persistent and about 20 from newly diagnosed Graves' disease patients. The study was conducted in China and was registered as a clinical trial.

Library prep was done by multiplex PCR. These reads were obtained on an Illumina HiSeq 4000. TCR beta libraries were built with iRepertoire HTBI primers and Arm-PCR amplification of CDR3 regions. Before sequencing, the PCR products went through gel purification. The paper's data handling went like this. Gene usage analysis of CDR3 amino acid clonotypes relied on the roughly 60 TRBV and over 13 TRBJ segments identified across samples. COPE and FqMerger were used to merge the filtered high-quality paired reads into contigs. Contigs were aligned with BLAST to IMGT TRBV, TRBD and TRBJ reference genes, and CDR3 was defined per IMGT. Any clonotype with a frequency above 0.1% was classified as a highly expanded clone. Shannon entropy served as the measure of repertoire diversity, while the Gini coefficient captured V-J evenness. A clonotype was considered public if more than one individual shared it. In TCRdb, the public reads were trimmed at Q25 with fastp and aligned with MiXCR, with productive beta chains retained. Rows with a matching CDR3 protein are joined into one entry that keeps the most common DNA and genes. The V and J calls come from TCRdb's annotation, not from the publication. In this sample the table shows roughly 500,000 distinct CDR3 sequences, about 13% of which occur a single time. The ten biggest clones cover about 10% of the sample.

The investigation overall reported the following: Sequencing and analysis were restricted to the TCR beta chain. The small sample size was acknowledged by the authors as a limitation that may reduce accuracy. More public clonotypes were shared among persistent patients (more than 2,500) than among newly diagnosed patients (roughly 960). Persistent disease showed preferential use of TRBV28, TRBJ1-2 and TRBJ2-5, whereas newly diagnosed disease favored TRBV20-1 and TRBJ2-1. Compared with newly diagnosed patients, patients with persistent Graves' disease had lower TCR Shannon entropy and fewer highly expanded clones, which suggests clonal expansion. Only peripheral blood was studied, because thyroid tissue, the primary lesion, was inaccessible.

The label giving this sample's time point can be read as: newly diagnosed GD, antithyroid drugs for less than 3 months. For both TCR sequencing and RNA sequencing, RNA was extracted from PBMCs using TRIzol. The diagnosis of Graves' disease was made according to American Thyroid Association guidelines. Patients for the study were recruited at an endocrinology department in Xi'an, China. Each patient gave approximately 10 milliliters of peripheral blood, collected in an EDTA anticoagulant tube. Ficoll Paque Plus density gradient separation was used to isolate PBMCs, and no additional T cell sorting was done. An Agilent 2100 Bioanalyzer and agarose gel were used to assess RNA quality, and a NanoDrop 2000 was used to measure RNA concentration. Including cysteine and phenylalanine, the CDR3 has 14 amino acids. CDR3 DNA only is kept here, 42 bases in frame from base 1. V and J are truncated by 5 bases and 6 bases respectively, leaving an intervening sequence of 13 bases. CDR1 is given as MGHDK and CDR2 as SYGVNS, both from the germline V gene.

Another study also made use of these data, one on T cells in Graves' hyperthyroidism and ophthalmopathy. As that second study puts it: Graves' hyperthyroidism was defined as stable when no progression to ophthalmopathy occurred over 18 months of follow-up. The hyperthyroidism patients were between 18 and 65 years old and newly diagnosed, with a disease duration of less than 2 months. Patients with uncontrolled infections, other autoimmune diseases, pregnancy or lactation were excluded. Clinical symptoms, serum thyroxine and TRAb, thyroid ultrasound, and orbital computed tomography formed the basis for the diagnoses. A first-round RT-PCR of the TCR CDR3 used the HTBI primer set with the Qiagen OneStep RT-PCR kit. Most expanded thyroid clonotypes (frequency above 0.001) were also detected in blood, a finding suggesting that blood repertoires may reflect thyroid immune responses. A model built on a 13 V-J signature distinguished ophthalmopathy from stable hyperthyroidism, reaching around 87% sensitivity and about 81% specificity in cross-validation and 80%/75% in testing. In validation, the model predicted progression to ophthalmopathy with over 65% sensitivity and 72.22% specificity, a median of approximately 6.5 months before onset. A discovery cohort of 95 to 100 patients, 43 with Graves' ophthalmopathy and 55 to 60 with stable Graves' hyperthyroidism, was used to find distinguishing TCR V-J signatures. Prospective prediction of ophthalmopathy was tested in an independent validation cohort consisting of fewer than 20 hyperthyroidism patients and around 17 patients who later progressed to ophthalmopathy. The 80 to 100 discovery patients were randomly divided into training and test sets at a 7:3 ratio. Thyroid tissue and blood T-cell repertoires from roughly 6 Graves' hyperthyroidism patients were also compared in the study. After blood sampling, hyperthyroidism patients were treated with methimazole at a starting dose of 30 mg daily, and ophthalmopathy patients were treated with high-dose intravenous methylprednisolone. Libraries were constructed in a second round of multiplex PCR, after which size selection and purification were performed. Paired-end sequencing of the libraries was performed with 100 bp reads on an Illumina HiSeq2000. SOAPnuke was used to process the raw data, with reads discarded if the reads contained adapters or uncalled bases, had a mean Phred below 15, or lacked an exact constant-primer or identifier match. High-quality paired reads were merged using COPE v1.2.5, and each unique nucleotide sequence was defined as a clonotype. MiTCR v1.1 was used to align clonotypes to the IMGT TRBV, TRBD and TRBJ reference segments. Analysis was restricted to V-J combinations with a frequency above 0.0001, which covered roughly 99% of repertoires. The TCS score was defined as the ratio of F50 (clonal expansion) to E x V (chaos), calculated using BLOSUM62-based TCRdist between CDR3 peptides within each V-J. Welch's t-statistics and random forest reduced around 550 V-J features to 10 to 15, which were used in a naive Bayes classifier (R e1071). No statistical method was used to fix the sample size in advance, and group allocation was not hidden from the investigators. TCR Vbeta CDR3 sequencing of some 140 peripheral blood samples (approximately 44 ophthalmopathy, 75 or so hyperthyroidism and 17 progressor patients) is reported in the paper.

The specimen was peripheral blood mononuclear cells (PBMCs), collected at new diagnosis, from a patient treated with antithyroid drugs. The clonotype was recovered from a man aged 25-40 years with Graves disease. Donor details come from another sample of the same person, matched by shared clones. The rearranged chain carries TRBV25-1 and TRBJ2-2; TRBD2 might be the D gene, on 6 matching bases. The CDR3 region: CASSLAGSAGELFF. DNA sequence: TGTGCCAGCAGTTTGGCGGGATCCGCCGGGGAGCTGTTTTTT. The full variable domain, with segments outside the CDR3 supplied by the reference TRBV25-1 and TRBJ2-2 proteins, appears as EADIYQTPRYLVIGTGKKITLECSQTMGHDKMYWYQQDPGMELHLIHYSYGVNSTEKGDLSSESTVSRIRTEHFPLTLESARPSHTSQYLCASSLAGSAGELFFGEGSRLTVL.